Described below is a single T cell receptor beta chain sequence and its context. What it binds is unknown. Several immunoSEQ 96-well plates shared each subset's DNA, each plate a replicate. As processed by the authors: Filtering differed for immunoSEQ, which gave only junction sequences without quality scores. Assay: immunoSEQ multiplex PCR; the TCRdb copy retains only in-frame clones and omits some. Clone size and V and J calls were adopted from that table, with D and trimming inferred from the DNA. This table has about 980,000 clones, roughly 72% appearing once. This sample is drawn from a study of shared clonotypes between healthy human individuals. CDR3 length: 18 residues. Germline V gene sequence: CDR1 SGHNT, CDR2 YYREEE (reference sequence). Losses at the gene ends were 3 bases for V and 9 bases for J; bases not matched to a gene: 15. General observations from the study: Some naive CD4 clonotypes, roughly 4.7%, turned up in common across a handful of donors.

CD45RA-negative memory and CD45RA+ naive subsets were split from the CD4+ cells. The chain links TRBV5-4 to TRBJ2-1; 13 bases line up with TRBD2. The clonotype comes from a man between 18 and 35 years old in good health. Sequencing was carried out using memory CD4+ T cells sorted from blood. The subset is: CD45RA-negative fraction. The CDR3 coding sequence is TGTGCCAGCAGCTCCGGGGGCTTGGGACTAGCGGGATCCGGTGAGCAGTTCTTC. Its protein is CASSSGGLGLAGSGEQFF.